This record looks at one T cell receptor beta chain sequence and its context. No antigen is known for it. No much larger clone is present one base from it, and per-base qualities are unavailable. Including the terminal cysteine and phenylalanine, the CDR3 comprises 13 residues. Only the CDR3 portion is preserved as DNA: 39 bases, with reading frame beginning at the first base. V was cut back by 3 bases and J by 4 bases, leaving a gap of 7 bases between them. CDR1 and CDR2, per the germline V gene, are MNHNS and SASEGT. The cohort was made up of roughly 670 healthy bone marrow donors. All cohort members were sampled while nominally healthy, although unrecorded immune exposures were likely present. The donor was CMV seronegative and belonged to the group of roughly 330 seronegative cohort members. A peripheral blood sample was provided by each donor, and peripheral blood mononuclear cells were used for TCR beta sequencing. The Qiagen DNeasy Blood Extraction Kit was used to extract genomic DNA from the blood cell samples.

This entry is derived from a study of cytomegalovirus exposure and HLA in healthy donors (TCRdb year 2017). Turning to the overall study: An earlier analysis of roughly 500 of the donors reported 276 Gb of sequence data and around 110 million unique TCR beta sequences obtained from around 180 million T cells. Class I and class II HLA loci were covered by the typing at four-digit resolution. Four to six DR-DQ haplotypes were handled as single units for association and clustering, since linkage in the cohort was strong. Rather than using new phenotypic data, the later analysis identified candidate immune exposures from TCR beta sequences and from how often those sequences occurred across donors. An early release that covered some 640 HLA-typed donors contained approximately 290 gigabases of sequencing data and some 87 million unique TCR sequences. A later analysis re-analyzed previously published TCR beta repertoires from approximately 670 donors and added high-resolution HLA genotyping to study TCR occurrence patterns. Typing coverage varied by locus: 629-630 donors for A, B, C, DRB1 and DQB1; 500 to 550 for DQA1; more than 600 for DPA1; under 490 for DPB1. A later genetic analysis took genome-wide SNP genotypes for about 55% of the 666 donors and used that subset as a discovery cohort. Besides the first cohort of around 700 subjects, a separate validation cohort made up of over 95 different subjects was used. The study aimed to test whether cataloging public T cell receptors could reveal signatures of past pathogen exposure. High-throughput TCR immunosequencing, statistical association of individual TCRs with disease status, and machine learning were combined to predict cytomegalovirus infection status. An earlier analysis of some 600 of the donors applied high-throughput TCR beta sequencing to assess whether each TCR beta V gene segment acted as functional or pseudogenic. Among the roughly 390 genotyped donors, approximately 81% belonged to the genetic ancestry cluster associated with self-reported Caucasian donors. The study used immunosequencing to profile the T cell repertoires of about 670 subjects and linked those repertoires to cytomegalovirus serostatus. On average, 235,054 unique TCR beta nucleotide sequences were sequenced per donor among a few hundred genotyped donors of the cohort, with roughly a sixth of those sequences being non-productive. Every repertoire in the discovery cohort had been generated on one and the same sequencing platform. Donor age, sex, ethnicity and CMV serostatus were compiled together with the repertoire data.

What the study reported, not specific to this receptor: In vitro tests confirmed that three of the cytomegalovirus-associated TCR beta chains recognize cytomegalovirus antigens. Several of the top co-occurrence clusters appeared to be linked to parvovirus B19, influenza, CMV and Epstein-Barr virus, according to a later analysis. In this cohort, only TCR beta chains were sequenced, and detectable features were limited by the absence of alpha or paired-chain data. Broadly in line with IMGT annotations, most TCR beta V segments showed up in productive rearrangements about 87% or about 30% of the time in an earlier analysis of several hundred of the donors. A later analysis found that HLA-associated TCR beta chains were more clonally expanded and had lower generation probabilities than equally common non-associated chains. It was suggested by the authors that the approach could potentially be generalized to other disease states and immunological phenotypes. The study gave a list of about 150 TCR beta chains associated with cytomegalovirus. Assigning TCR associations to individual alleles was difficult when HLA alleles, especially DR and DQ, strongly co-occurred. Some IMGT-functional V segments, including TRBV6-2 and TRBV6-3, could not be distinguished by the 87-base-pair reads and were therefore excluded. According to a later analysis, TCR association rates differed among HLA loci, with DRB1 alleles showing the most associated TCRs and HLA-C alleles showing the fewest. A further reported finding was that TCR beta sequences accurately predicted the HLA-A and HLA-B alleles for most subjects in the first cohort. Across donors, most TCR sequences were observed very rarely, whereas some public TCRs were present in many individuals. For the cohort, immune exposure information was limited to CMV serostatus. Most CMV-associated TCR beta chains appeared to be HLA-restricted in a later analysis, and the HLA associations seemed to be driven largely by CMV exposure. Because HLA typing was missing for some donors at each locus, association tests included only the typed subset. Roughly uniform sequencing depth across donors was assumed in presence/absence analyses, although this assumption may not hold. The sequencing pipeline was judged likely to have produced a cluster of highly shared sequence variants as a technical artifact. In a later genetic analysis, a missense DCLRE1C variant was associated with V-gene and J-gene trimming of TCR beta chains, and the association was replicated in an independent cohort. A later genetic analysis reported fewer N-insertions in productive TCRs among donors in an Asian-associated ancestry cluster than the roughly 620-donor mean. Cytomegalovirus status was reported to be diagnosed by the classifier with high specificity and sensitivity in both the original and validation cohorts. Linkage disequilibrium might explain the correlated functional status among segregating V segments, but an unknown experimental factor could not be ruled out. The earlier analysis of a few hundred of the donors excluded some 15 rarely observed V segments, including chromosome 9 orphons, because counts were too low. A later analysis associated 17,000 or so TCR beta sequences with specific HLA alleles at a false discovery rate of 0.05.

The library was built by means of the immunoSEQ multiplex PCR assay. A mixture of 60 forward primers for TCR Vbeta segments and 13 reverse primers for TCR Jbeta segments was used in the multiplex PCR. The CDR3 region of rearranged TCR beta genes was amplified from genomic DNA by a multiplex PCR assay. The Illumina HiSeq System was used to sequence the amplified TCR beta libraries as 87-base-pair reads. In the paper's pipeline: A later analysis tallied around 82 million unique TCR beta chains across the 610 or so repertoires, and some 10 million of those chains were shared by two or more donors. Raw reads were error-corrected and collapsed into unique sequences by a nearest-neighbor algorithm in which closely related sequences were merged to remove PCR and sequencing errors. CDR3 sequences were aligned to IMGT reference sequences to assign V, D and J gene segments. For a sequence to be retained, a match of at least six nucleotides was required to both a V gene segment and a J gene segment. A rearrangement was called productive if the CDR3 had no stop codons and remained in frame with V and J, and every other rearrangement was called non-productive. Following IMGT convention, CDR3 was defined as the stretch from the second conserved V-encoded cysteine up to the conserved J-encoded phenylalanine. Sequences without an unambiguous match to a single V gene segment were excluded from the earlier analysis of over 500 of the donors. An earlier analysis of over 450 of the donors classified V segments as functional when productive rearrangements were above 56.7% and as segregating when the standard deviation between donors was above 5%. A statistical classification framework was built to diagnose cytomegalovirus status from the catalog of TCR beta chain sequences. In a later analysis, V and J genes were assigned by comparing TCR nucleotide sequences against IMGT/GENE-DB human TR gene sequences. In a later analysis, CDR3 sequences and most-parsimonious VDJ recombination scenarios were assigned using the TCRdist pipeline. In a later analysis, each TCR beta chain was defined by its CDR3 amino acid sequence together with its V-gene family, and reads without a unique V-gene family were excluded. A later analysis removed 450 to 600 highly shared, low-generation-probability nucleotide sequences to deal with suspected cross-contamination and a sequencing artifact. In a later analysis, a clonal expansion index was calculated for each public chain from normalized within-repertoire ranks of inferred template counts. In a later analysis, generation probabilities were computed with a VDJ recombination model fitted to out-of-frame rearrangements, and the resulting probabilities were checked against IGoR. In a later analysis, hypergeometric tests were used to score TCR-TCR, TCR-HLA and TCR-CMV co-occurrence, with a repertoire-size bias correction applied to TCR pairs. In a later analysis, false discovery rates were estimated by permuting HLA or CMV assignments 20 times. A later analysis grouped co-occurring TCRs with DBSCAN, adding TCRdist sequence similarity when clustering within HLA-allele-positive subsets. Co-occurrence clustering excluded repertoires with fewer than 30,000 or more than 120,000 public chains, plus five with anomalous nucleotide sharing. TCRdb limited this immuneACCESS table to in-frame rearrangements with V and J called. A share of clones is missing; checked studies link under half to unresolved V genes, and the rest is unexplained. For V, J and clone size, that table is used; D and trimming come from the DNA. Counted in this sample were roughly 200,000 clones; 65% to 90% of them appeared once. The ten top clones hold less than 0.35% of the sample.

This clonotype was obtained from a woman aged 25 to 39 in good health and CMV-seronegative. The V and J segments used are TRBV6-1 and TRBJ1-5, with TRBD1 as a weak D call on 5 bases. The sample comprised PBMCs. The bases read TGTGCCAGCAGTGAGGGGCGAAATCAGCCCCAGCATTTT. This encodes CASSEGRNQPQHF.